The 29 T cell receptor beta chains below were found in one sample sequenced in a study of vaccination effects on CD4 cells after COVID-19. Ahead of sequencing, the ViraFEST assay grew antigen-specific CD4+ T cells using viral peptide pools. After roughly ten days in culture, the CD4+ T cells were isolated. Negative nucleocapsid antibody tests before and after vaccination confirmed no previous SARS-CoV-2 infection. The antigens for these receptors are not known. Clones were read by immunoSEQ multiplex PCR, and TCRdb kept only the in-frame ones, dropping some. The repertoire has tens of thousands of clones, under 70% of them found once; the top ten carry more than 20%. The source was CD4+ T cells from PBMCs cultured with SARS-CoV-2 spike peptides, collected before COVID-19 vaccination. Every receptor here comes from a human donor who received a COVID-19 vaccine.

Turning to this clone: Germline is not matched at one junction end, which may reflect a read error. The chain employs TRBV6-5 and TRBJ2-1, with 9 bases aligning to TRBD2. This CDR3 spans 13 amino acids. Germline CDR1 and CDR2: MNHEY and SVGAGI. CDR3 in amino acids: CASSQKAGTSRIF. The DNA for the CDR3 is TGTGCCAGCAGCCAGAAGGCCGGGACTAGCAGAATCTTC.

This clone was seen once. The chain recombines TRBV4-1 with TRBJ2-7; 12 positions agree with TRBD2. The junction had 9 bases not matched to a gene; V was cut back by 4 bases and J by 5 bases. CDR3 length equals 16 residues. Germline CDR1 MGHRA, CDR2 YSYEKL. CDR3: CASSRSGLAGINEQYF. CDR3 nucleotides: TGCGCCAGCAGCCGATCCGGACTAGCGGGGATCAACGAGCAGTACTTC.

This clone turned up a few times. The rearrangement uses TRBV5-6 and TRBJ1-2, with unresolved D. CDR1 is SGHDT and CDR2 is YYEEEE in the germline V gene. V gave up 2 bases and J gave up 0 bases, with 14 bases separating them. The CDR3 contains 16 residues. The CDR3 DNA is TGTGCCAGCAGCTTTGTTTCAGGCGGAACTAACTATGGCTACACCTTC. The encoded protein is CASSFVSGGTNYGYTF.

Turning to this clone: At the DNA level, this CDR3 is encoded by other sequences in the same sample as well. The genes are TRBV7-9 and TRBJ1-6, with D unclear. Germline V gives CDR1 SEHNR, CDR2 FQNEAQ (reference sequence). The CDR3 has 14 residues. V was cut by 1 base and J by 3 bases, with 4 bases left in between. Here the CDR3 reads CASSLGNYNSPLHF. The CDR3 DNA reads TGTGCCAGCAGCTTAGGAAACTATAATTCACCCCTCCACTTT.

The V and J genes are TRBV7-9 and TRBJ1-1, with D unresolved. V was clipped by 3 bases and J by 6 bases, with 8 bases between them. The CDR3 contains 12 residues. The germline CDR1 and CDR2 sequences are SEHNR and FQNEAQ (reference sequence). The CDR3 sequence is CASSFGEAEAFF. The DNA of the CDR3 is TGTGCCAGCAGCTTTGGGGAAGCTGAAGCTTTCTTT.

V usage is TRBV7-9 and J usage is TRBJ2-3, with 9 bases aligning to TRBD2. Germline CDR1 is SEHNR and CDR2 is FQNEAQ (reference sequence). The junction had 3 bases not matched to a gene; V was cut back by 4 bases and J by 4 bases. The CDR3 length is 14 residues. The CDR3 region is CASSSGLAADTQYF. Written as DNA, the CDR3 is TGTGCCAGCAGCTCGGGACTAGCCGCAGATACGCAGTATTTT.

This chain uses TRBV28 with TRBJ2-7; TRBD2 might be the D (5 bases). The germline CDR1 and CDR2 sequences are MDHEN and SYDVKM. CDR3 length: 15 amino acids. Trimming took 10 bases from V and 3 from J, leaving 22 bases between them. The CDR3 DNA is TGTGCCACCCCCCGACTAACCCCGACCGACTACGAGCAGTACTTC. It yields the protein CATPRLTPTDYEQYF.

The rearrangement uses TRBV7-2 and TRBJ1-2; D is perhaps TRBD1 (5 bases). CDR3 size: 12 residues. Germline CDR1 is SGHTA and CDR2 is FQGNSA. Trimming left V 3 bases short and J 8 bases short, with 10 bases between. In DNA, the CDR3 is TGTGCCAGCAGCTTCAGGGAGGGAGGCTACACCTTC. Translated, it gives CASSFREGGYTF.

The J gene is TRBJ2-3, the V gene TRBV1; TRBD1 is the table's D call and was not checked against the DNA. TRBV1 is marked as a pseudogene. The CDR3 consists of 16 residues. In DNA, the CDR3 is TGCACCAGCAGCCAAGAGACAGCAGACAGCACAGATACGCAGTATTTT. As protein: CTSSQETADSTDTQYF.

This chain connects TRBV11-1 to TRBJ2-2; a possible D gene is TRBD2 (6 bases). The CDR3 contains 13 residues. Trimming removed 4 bases at V and 6 bases at J, with 9 bases between. Germline CDR1 is SGHAT and CDR2 is FQDESV (reference sequence). CDR3 nucleotide sequence: TGTGCCAGCAGCTCCAGGGAGGCCGGGGAGCTGTTTTTT. As protein: CASSSREAGELFF.

The chain uses TRBV7-8 and TRBJ2-1, with a tentative D call TRBD2 (6 bases). The germline gives CDR1 SGHVS, CDR2 FQNEAQ. There are 15 residues in the CDR3. V was shortened by 6 bases and J by 4 bases, with 16 bases between the two germline ends. The CDR3 region has the DNA TGTGCCAGCAGGAGATCGGGACTTAATTACAATGAGCAGTTCTTC. This sequence encodes CASRRSGLNYNEQFF.

The chain has TRBV5-1 and TRBJ1-1, with D possibly matching TRBD1 (6 bases). The CDR3 length is 15 residues. Germline V CDR1 and CDR2: SGHRS, YFSETQ. V lost 0 bases and J lost 0, with 9 bases in between. Written as DNA, the CDR3 is TGCGCCAGCAGCTTGGTGCAGGGGCTGAACACTGAAGCTTTCTTT. Its protein product is CASSLVQGLNTEAFF.

The rearrangement links TRBV7-8 to TRBJ2-1, with 12 bases identical to TRBD2. The CDR3 runs 16 residues. With 6 bases clipped from V and 4 bases from J, the junction kept 7 bases outside the gene matches. From germline, CDR1 is SGHVS and CDR2 FQNEAQ. The CDR3 loop reads CASRTPGLAGYNEQFF. CDR3 DNA: TGTGCCAGCAGAACACCGGGACTAGCGGGTTACAATGAGCAGTTCTTC.

This clone was counted a few times. The chain employs TRBV19 and TRBJ1-1; D not resolved. In germline, CDR1 is LNHDA, CDR2 SQIVND (reference sequence). V dropped 3 bases and J dropped 4 bases, with 12 bases sitting between them. CDR3 length equals 14 residues. The CDR3 region is CASSMGEGFTEAFF. Written as DNA, the CDR3 is TGTGCCAGTAGTATGGGCGAGGGCTTCACTGAAGCTTTCTTT.

This sequence joins TRBV27 and TRBJ2-1; D not resolved. This CDR3 has 14 amino acids. The germline V gene has CDR1 MNHEY and CDR2 SMNVEV (reference sequence). The V gene lost 1 base and the J gene lost 8 bases, with 12 bases spanning the gap. The CDR3 DNA sequence: TGTGCCAGCAGTTTATTGGCGGCCCCCCATGAGCAGTTCTTC. Its translation is CASSLLAAPHEQFF.

The chain combines TRBV2 with TRBJ2-2; 10 nucleotides align to TRBD2. In germline, CDR1 is SNHLY, CDR2 FYNNEI. The CDR3 length is 15 residues. Trimming took 1 base from V and 7 from J; bases not matched to a gene: 3. The CDR3 DNA is TGTGCCAGCAGTGAAGTAGCGGGAGGTATCGGGGAGCTGTTTTTT. This codes for CASSEVAGGIGELFF.

In its sample, this clone was seen a few times. V is TRBV2 and J is TRBJ1-1, with D unresolved. The V gene's germline CDR1 is SNHLY and CDR2 FYNNEI. Trimming stripped 6 bases from V and 1 base from J, with 15 bases between. The CDR3 runs 15 residues. Here the CDR3 reads CASRRTFGGNTEAFF. The CDR3 nucleotides read TGTGCCAGCAGGCGGACTTTCGGAGGGAACACTGAAGCTTTCTTT.

The rearrangement joins TRBV7-2 to TRBJ1-1, with D possibly matching TRBD1 (6 bases). Germline loops: CDR1 SGHTA, CDR2 FQGNSA. V shed 5 bases and J shed 4 bases, with 17 bases lying between them. The CDR3 has 15 amino acids. The CDR3 protein is CASSANPGHTTEAFF. The CDR3, as DNA: TGTGCCAGCAGCGCCAACCCGGGACATACCACTGAAGCTTTCTTT.

This chain uses TRBV30 with TRBJ1-2; no clear D. Germline CDR1 GTSNPN, CDR2 SVGIG (reference sequence). The ends were cut back, 0 bases at V and 6 bases at J, with 11 bases in the middle. This CDR3 has 13 residues. This CDR3 is CAWSVGYGDGYTF. The DNA of the CDR3 is TGTGCCTGGAGTGTCGGATATGGAGATGGCTACACCTTC. The variable domain in full, completed from reference TRBV30 and TRBJ1-2, reads SQTIHQWPATLVQPVGSPLSLECTVEGTSNPNLYWYRQAAGRGLQLLFYSVGIGQISSEVPQNLSASRPQDRQFILSSKKLLLSDSGFYLCAWSVGYGDGYTFGSGTRLTVV.

This chain links TRBV11-2 with TRBJ1-2; 8 positions agree with TRBD1. The V and J ends lost 1 base and 3 bases, in that order; junction bases with no gene match: 10. The CDR3 sequence is 17 residues long. Germline loops: CDR1 SGHAT, CDR2 FQNNGV. CDR3 DNA sequence: TGTGCCAGCAGCTTAGGGCGGAGGGGACAGGCCCACTATGGCTACACCTTC. This gives the protein CASSLGRRGQAHYGYTF.

A single count supports this clone. The rearrangement uses TRBV27 and TRBJ2-2, with D maybe TRBD1 (5 bases). Trimming removed 5 bases from V and 7 bases from J, with 11 bases in between. This CDR3 spans 13 amino acids. Per the germline V gene, CDR1 is MNHEY and CDR2 is SMNVEV (reference sequence). The CDR3 region is CASSRSGIGELFF. The CDR3 DNA follows: TGTGCCAGCAGTCGGTCAGGGATCGGGGAGCTGTTTTTT.

Many counts were recorded for this clone. The rearrangement uses TRBV28 and TRBJ1-2; D ambiguous. Germline CDR1 MDHEN, CDR2 SYDVKM. The germline V and J ends were trimmed by 6 bases and 9 bases, with 8 bases remaining between them. This CDR3 contains 10 residues. DNA of the CDR3: TGTGCCAGCAGCCGGGCGAGCTACACCTTC. Residues: CASSRASYTF.

The chain uses TRBV28 and TRBJ2-2, with 7 positions matching TRBD2. The CDR3 length is 15 residues. The V gene end was trimmed by 6 bases and the J gene end by 5 bases; junction bases not matched to a gene: 9. Germline values: CDR1 MDHEN, CDR2 SYDVKM. CDR3 loop: CASSPTGGRTGELFF. In DNA, the CDR3 is TGTGCCAGCAGCCCCACGGGGGGAAGAACCGGGGAGCTGTTTTTT.

V and J are TRBV7-9 and TRBJ1-2; D not resolved. Trimming removed 5 bases from V and 8 bases from J, with 12 bases in between. The CDR3 spans 12 residues. Germline CDR1 SEHNR, CDR2 FQNEAQ (reference sequence). DNA for the CDR3: TGTGCCAGCAGCCCAGTGGTGAGGGGCTACACCTTC. Amino acid sequence: CASSPVVRGYTF. Full variable domain (missing parts from reference TRBV7-9 and TRBJ1-2): DTGVSQNPRHKITKRGQNVTFRCDPISEHNRLYWYRQTLGQGPEFLTYFQNEAQLEKSRLLSDRFSAERPKGSFSTLEIQRTEQGDSAMYLCASSPVVRGYTFGSGTRLTVV.

The chain is built from TRBV2 and TRBJ1-2, with unresolved D. CDR3 size: 12 residues. The germline V gene encodes CDR1 SNHLY and CDR2 FYNNEI. With 3 bases removed from V and 8 bases from J, the gap between germline ends came to 10 bases. In DNA, the CDR3 is TGTGCCAGCAGTGAGGTCTGGTACGGCTACACCTTC. Its protein is CASSEVWYGYTF.

V usage is TRBV14 and J usage is TRBJ1-4, with D tentatively TRBD1 (5 bases). Germline V CDR1 and CDR2: SGHDN, FVKESK. Trimming removed 0 bases from V and 7 bases from J, with 12 bases in between. This CDR3 region has 15 residues. The CDR3: CASSQEAGRTEKLFF. The CDR3 nucleotides read TGTGCCAGCAGCCAAGAAGCAGGGAGGACTGAAAAACTGTTTTTT. The whole variable domain, filled in from reference TRBV14 and TRBJ1-4, reads EAGVTQFPSHSVIEKGQTVTLRCDPISGHDNLYWYRRVMGKEIKFLLHFVKESKQDESGMPNNRFLAERTGGTYSTLKVQPAELEDSGVYFCASSQEAGRTEKLFFGSGTQLSVL.

The chain recombines TRBV5-1 with TRBJ2-1; no firm D call. Trimming removed 0 bases from V and 0 bases from J, with 10 bases in between. The CDR3 contains 16 residues. CDR1 and CDR2 from the germline V gene are SGHRS and YFSETQ. CDR3 residues: CASSLAQRGSYNEQFF. The CDR3 DNA follows: TGCGCCAGCAGCTTGGCCCAGCGAGGCTCCTACAATGAGCAGTTCTTC.

The V call is TRBV15, the J call TRBJ2-7; D might be TRBD1 (5 bases). The CDR3 has 14 residues. Germline V CDR1 and CDR2: LNHNV, YYDKDF (reference sequence). The germline V and J ends were trimmed by 0 bases and 3 bases, with 9 bases remaining between them. CDR3 region: CATSRDLRGYEQYF. CDR3 DNA sequence: TGTGCCACCAGCAGAGATCTAAGGGGCTACGAGCAGTACTTC.

This clone was counted between two and nine times. The chain uses TRBV3-1 (or the pseudogene TRBV3-2) and TRBJ1-3; no clear D gene. Germline V gives CDR1 LGHDT, CDR2 YNNKEL (reference sequence). This CDR3 has 13 residues. Deletions cut 3 bases from V and 3 bases from J, with 6 bases between. The chain's CDR3 is CASSHRGGNTIYF. Written as DNA, the CDR3 is TGTGCCAGCAGCCATCGGGGTGGAAACACCATATATTTT.